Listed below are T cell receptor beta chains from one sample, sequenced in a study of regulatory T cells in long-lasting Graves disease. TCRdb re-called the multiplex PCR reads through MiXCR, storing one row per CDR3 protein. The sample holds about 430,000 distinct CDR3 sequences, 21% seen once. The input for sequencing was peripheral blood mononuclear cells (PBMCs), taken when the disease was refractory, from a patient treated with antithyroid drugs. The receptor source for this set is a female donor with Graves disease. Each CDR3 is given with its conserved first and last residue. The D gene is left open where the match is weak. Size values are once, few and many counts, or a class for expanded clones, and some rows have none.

TGTGCCAGCAGTTCGACCGGGACAGGGAGGGAAAAACTGCTCTTT,CASSSTGTGREKLLF,NA,TRBJ1-4,TRBD1,TRBV28
TGTGCCAGCAGTTCAGGAAGCTACGGACAGGGTGTCGATCAACCCCAGCATTTT,CASSSGSYGQGVDQPQHF,NA,TRBJ1-5,TRBD1,TRBV12-3/TRBV12-4
TGTGCCAGCAGCCAAGACCGGTGGGAGCAGTACTTC,CASSQDRWEQYF,many,TRBJ2-7,NA,TRBV14
TGTGCCAGCAGTGAACTGGGGAAGTCTAACTATGGCTACACCTTC,CASSELGKSNYGYTF,many,TRBJ1-2,NA,TRBV2
TGTGCCAGCAGTCAAAGTCGGGTAGCGGGACAAGAGACCCAGTACTTC,CASSQSRVAGQETQYF,many,TRBJ2-5,TRBD2,TRBV28
TGTGCCAGCAGCCATTACGGAAGCTCCTACAATGAGCAGTTCTTC,CASSHYGSSYNEQFF,NA,TRBJ2-1,NA,TRBV14
TGTGCCAGCAGGGACGACAGGGGAAACAATCAGCCCCAGCATTTT,CASRDDRGNNQPQHF,few,TRBJ1-5,TRBD1,TRBV6-1
TGCGCCAGCAGCTTGTCTCCTGGGAGGATCTACGAGCAGTACTTC,CASSLSPGRIYEQYF,few,TRBJ2-7,NA,TRBV5-1
TGCAGCGGTCGGGAGACCGGGCGGACCCAGTACTTC,CSGRETGRTQYF,few,TRBJ2-5,NA,TRBV20-1
TGTGCCAGCAGTTTCAGCGGGAGGTGGAATGAGCAGTTCTTC,CASSFSGRWNEQFF,many,TRBJ2-1,TRBD2,TRBV28
TGTGCCAGCAGCTTAACTAGCGGGTTCTACGAGCAGTACTTC,CASSLTSGFYEQYF,many,TRBJ2-7,TRBD2,TRBV7-2
TGCAGCGTGGATACCGAGGTCTCCCCCGAGCAGTACTTC,CSVDTEVSPEQYF,many,TRBJ2-7,NA,TRBV29-1
TGTGCCTCGACGATCGGGACTCCTTCCTACAATGAGCAGTTCTTC,CASTIGTPSYNEQFF,NA,TRBJ2-1,NA,TRBV2
TGTGCCAGTACCGCCCTGATGAACACTGAAGCTTTCTTT,CASTALMNTEAFF,NA,TRBJ1-1,NA,TRBV19
TGTGCCACCAGCAGAGGAACGGCGGGGCGGGTAAATCAGCCCCAGCATTTT,CATSRGTAGRVNQPQHF,few,TRBJ1-5,NA,TRBV15
TGTGCCAGCAGTTTATCGCAGGGACGTAGGTTCGCCGAGCAGTACTTC,CASSLSQGRRFAEQYF,many,TRBJ2-7,NA,TRBV27
TGTGCCAGTAGTATGGGAGAAGATACGCAGTATTTT,CASSMGEDTQYF,NA,TRBJ2-3,NA,TRBV19
TGTGCCAGCACCGGGAGTAGCTCCTACGAGCAGTACTTC,CASTGSSSYEQYF,many,TRBJ2-7,NA,TRBV28
TGTGCCAGCAGTGAAGGGAGTAAGAATTCACCCCTCCACTTT,CASSEGSKNSPLHF,few,TRBJ1-6,NA,TRBV2
TGTGCCACCAGCAGGGCTTGGGGGACCTACGAGCAGTACTTC,CATSRAWGTYEQYF,many,TRBJ2-7,NA,TRBV15
TGTGCCATCCCGGGTGGGAAGGGCACTGAAGCTTTCTTT,CAIPGGKGTEAFF,many,TRBJ1-1,NA,TRBV27
TGTGCCAGCAGCTTAGTACGCACGTCCTACGAGCAGTACTTC,CASSLVRTSYEQYF,many,TRBJ2-7,NA,TRBV11-2
TGTGCCAGCAGTCCCCCGGGGACAGGGAGTGAGACCCAGTACTTC,CASSPPGTGSETQYF,many,TRBJ2-5,TRBD1,TRBV6-1
TGCAGCGTTGGACAGGGGATTTCTGCCGGGGAGCTGTTTTTT,CSVGQGISAGELFF,NA,TRBJ2-2,TRBD1,TRBV29-1
TGTGCCAGTAGTATTGGTTCGGGCAGGAGCTATGGCTACACCTTC,CASSIGSGRSYGYTF,few,TRBJ1-2,NA,TRBV19
TGTGCCAGCAGCCCTGGTTGGGGTCACGAGCAGTACTTC,CASSPGWGHEQYF,few,TRBJ2-7,NA,TRBV5-6
TGTGCCAGCAGCCAAGGGGGACTAGCGGCATACTTC,CASSQGGLAAYF,NA,TRBJ2-1,TRBD2,TRBV3-1
TGTGCCAGCAGCCTTTTCGGGAGCGGGGCAGATACGCAGTATTTT,CASSLFGSGADTQYF,few,TRBJ2-3,TRBD2,TRBV3-1
TGTGCCAGCAGTTTATACACAGGGACAGACGAGCAGTACTTC,CASSLYTGTDEQYF,many,TRBJ2-7,TRBD1,TRBV27
TGTGCCAGCAGCTCTATGGTGGGAACCTACAATGAGCAGTTCTTC,CASSSMVGTYNEQFF,NA,TRBJ2-1,NA,TRBV7-6
TGTGCCAGCAGCTTAGGGACAGCCCCTGGGTACGAGCAGTACTTC,CASSLGTAPGYEQYF,many,TRBJ2-7,TRBD1,TRBV28
TGTGCCAGCAGTTCCGGGGGGACAGGCCATAATGAAAAACTGTTTTTT,CASSSGGTGHNEKLFF,many,TRBJ1-4,TRBD1,TRBV12-3/TRBV12-4
TGCAGTGCTAGAGATATCCGGGCCGGGACTACGAACAATGAGCAGTTCTTC,CSARDIRAGTTNNEQFF,few,TRBJ2-1,TRBD2,TRBV20-1
TGTGCCAGCAGCCTGCGGTACCAAATCAGCTATGGCTACACCTTC,CASSLRYQISYGYTF,many,TRBJ1-2,NA,TRBV5-5
TGTGCCTGGAGTGTCTACTCTGGAAACACCATATATTTT,CAWSVYSGNTIYF,NA,TRBJ1-3,NA,TRBV30
TGCAGCGTTAGTAGCGGGGACCATGAGCAGTTCTTC,CSVSSGDHEQFF,NA,TRBJ2-1,TRBD2,TRBV29-1
TGTGCCAGCAGTTTATGGGCTAGCGGACCGGGGACCGGGGAGCTGTTTTTT,CASSLWASGPGTGELFF,NA,TRBJ2-2,TRBD2,TRBV28
TGTGCCAGCAGTTTCGGGCTGTCTGGAAACACCATATATTTT,CASSFGLSGNTIYF,many,TRBJ1-3,NA,TRBV12-3/TRBV12-4
TGTGCCAGCAGTGAAAACCTAGCGGGAGAGTTCTTC,CASSENLAGEFF,NA,TRBJ2-1,TRBD2,TRBV2
TGCAGTGCTAGTACCAGGGTCGATGGCTACACCTTC,CSASTRVDGYTF,NA,TRBJ1-2,NA,TRBV20-1
TGTGCCACCAGTGATTCGACGGGCGCTAACTATGGCTACACCTTC,CATSDSTGANYGYTF,NA,TRBJ1-2,NA,TRBV24-1
TGTGCCAGTAGTAGAGGGGCAAACTACGAGCAGTACTTC,CASSRGANYEQYF,NA,TRBJ2-7,NA,TRBV19